These T cell receptor beta chains were read from a single sample in a study of blood T cell repertoires in COVID-19. Clones were read by immunoSEQ multiplex PCR, and TCRdb kept only the in-frame ones, dropping some. In the table there are 210,000 or so clones, about nine tenths of which are singletons. The sequenced sample consisted of peripheral blood. Receptors were obtained from a man in his fifties with acute or convalescent COVID-19. Both conserved end residues are part of each CDR3. A D gene is named only where the DNA matches it firmly. Expanded clones get a size class; other rows say once, few or many, or leave the size out.

>TRBV4-2|TRBD2|TRBJ2-3|few
CASSQLAGGTDTQYF
TGTGCCAGCAGCCAACTAGCGGGGGGCACAGATACGCAGTATTTT
>TRBV2|.|TRBJ1-1|.
CASGGDTEAFF
TGTGCCAGCGGGGGGGACACTGAAGCTTTCTTT
>TRBV9|.|TRBJ2-4|.
CASSDSGSKNIQYF
TGTGCCAGCAGCGATTCCGGGAGCAAAAACATTCAGTACTTC
>TRBV6-5|TRBD2|TRBJ2-1|.
CASATSGGTNEQFF
TGTGCCAGCGCAACTAGCGGGGGGACCAATGAGCAGTTCTTC
>TRBV6-5|TRBD1|TRBJ1-1|.
CASRTGPRTEAFF
TGTGCCAGCAGGACAGGGCCGAGGACTGAAGCTTTCTTT
>TRBV5-1|.|TRBJ2-3|.
CASSFIRGRTDTQYF
TGCGCCAGCAGCTTTATCCGGGGAAGGACAGATACGCAGTATTTT
>TRBV19|TRBD1|TRBJ1-5|.
CASRPGGQGDQPQHF
TGTGCCAGTAGACCTGGAGGACAGGGGGATCAGCCCCAGCATTTT
>TRBV3-1/TRBV3-2|.|TRBJ1-2|.
CASSQVQGGYTF
TGTGCCAGCAGCCAAGTACAGGGTGGCTACACCTTC
>TRBV3-1/TRBV3-2|TRBD1|TRBJ1-5|.
CASSQGAGQGNQPQHF
TGTGCCAGCAGCCAAGGTGCGGGACAGGGTAATCAGCCCCAGCATTTT
>TRBV2|.|TRBJ1-6|.
CASRTSFYNSPLHF
TGTGCCAGTCGGACATCCTTTTATAATTCACCCCTCCACTTT
>TRBV10-1|TRBD1|TRBJ2-2|.
CASSENSRGRRTGELFF
TGCGCCAGCAGTGAAAACAGCAGGGGGCGGCGAACCGGGGAGCTGTTTTTT
>TRBV5-8|.|TRBJ2-7|.
CASSLNPGMHEQYF
TGTGCCAGCAGCTTGAATCCCGGTATGCACGAGCAGTACTTC
>TRBV10-2|.|TRBJ1-4|once
CASSRTAGREKLFF
TGCGCCAGCAGTAGGACAGCAGGAAGGGAAAAACTGTTTTTT
>TRBV2|TRBD1|TRBJ1-1|.
CASSGQGMNTEAFF
TGTGCCAGCAGTGGACAGGGGATGAACACTGAAGCTTTCTTT
>TRBV6-1|TRBD1|TRBJ2-7|once
CASSVAGVGQGIYEQYF
TGTGCCAGCAGTGTCGCCGGTGTTGGACAGGGGATCTACGAGCAGTACTTC
>TRBV7-2|.|TRBJ2-7|.
CASSPDSSYEQYF
TGTGCCAGCAGCCCTGACAGCTCCTACGAGCAGTACTTC
>TRBV19|TRBD1|TRBJ1-5|once
CASKDRDSNQPQHF
TGTGCCAGTAAGGACAGGGATAGCAATCAGCCCCAGCATTTT
>TRBV3-1/TRBV3-2|.|TRBJ2-3|.
CASSQGAWRGLADTQYF
TGTGCCAGCAGCCAAGGGGCGTGGAGGGGGCTGGCAGATACGCAGTATTTT
>TRBV10-3|TRBD1|TRBJ1-3|.
CAISDNWTGALNTIYF
TGTGCCATCAGTGACAATTGGACAGGGGCTTTAAACACCATATATTTT
>TRBV18|TRBD1|TRBJ1-1|.
CASSPPGGAVNTEAFF
TGTGCCAGCTCACCACCAGGGGGCGCGGTTAACACTGAAGCTTTCTTT
>TRBV3-1/TRBV3-2|.|TRBJ2-1|.
CASRPRGAGNNEQFF
TGTGCCAGCAGACCCCGAGGAGCGGGCAACAATGAGCAGTTCTTC
>TRBV6-5|TRBD2|TRBJ2-1|.
CASRLAGGLDEQFF
TGTGCCAGCAGACTAGCGGGGGGGCTAGATGAGCAGTTCTTC
>TRBV27|TRBD1|TRBJ1-2|.
CASAQQGDSYGYTF
TGTGCCAGCGCCCAGCAGGGGGATTCCTATGGCTACACCTTC
>TRBV5-1|.|TRBJ1-1|.
CASSYNREGTEAFF
TGCGCCAGCAGCTACAACAGGGAGGGGACTGAAGCTTTCTTT
>TRBV11-2|.|TRBJ2-1|.
CASSLSRDYYNEQFF
TGTGCCAGCAGCTTAAGTCGAGATTACTACAATGAGCAGTTCTTC
>TRBV24-1|TRBD2|TRBJ2-1|once
CATSDSLAGQYNEQFF
TGTGCCACCAGTGATTCTCTAGCGGGGCAGTACAATGAGCAGTTCTTC
>TRBV27|.|TRBJ2-1|.
CASSPLWTSSYNEQFF
TGTGCCAGCAGTCCCTTGTGGACAAGCTCCTACAATGAGCAGTTCTTC
>TRBV2|.|TRBJ1-5|once
CASREGVGQPQHF
TGTGCCAGCAGGGAAGGGGTCGGGCAGCCCCAGCATTTT
>TRBV6-5|.|TRBJ1-1|.
CASRLDGGTTEAFF
TGTGCCAGCAGACTCGACGGGGGGACCACTGAAGCTTTCTTT
>TRBV2|TRBD2|TRBJ2-7|.
CASSLGLAGSYEQYF
TGTGCCAGCAGCCTAGGACTAGCGGGATCATACGAGCAGTACTTC
>TRBV3-1/TRBV3-2|TRBD2|TRBJ2-1|once
CASSQDASGGASYNEQFF
TGTGCCAGCAGCCAGGACGCTAGCGGGGGGGCCTCCTACAATGAGCAGTTCTTC
>TRBV2|TRBD2|TRBJ2-3|.
CASSDGAGAPDTQYF
TGTGCCAGCAGTGACGGAGCGGGGGCCCCGGATACGCAGTATTTT
>TRBV6-4|TRBD1|TRBJ1-6|few
CASSEQGAGGPLHF
TGTGCCAGCAGTGAGCAGGGGGCAGGTGGACCCCTCCACTTT
>TRBV9|TRBD1|TRBJ1-2|.
CASSVVGQGITNYGYTF
TGTGCCAGCAGCGTAGTTGGACAGGGCATTACTAACTATGGCTACACCTTC
>TRBV19|TRBD1|TRBJ1-2|.
CASSTTRPGQGAYGYTF
TGTGCCAGTAGTACCACTCGACCGGGACAGGGTGCCTATGGCTACACCTTC
>TRBV3-1/TRBV3-2|TRBD1|TRBJ1-6|.
CASSQVMTGSSPLHF
TGTGCCAGCAGCCAAGTGATGACAGGGAGCTCACCCCTCCACTTT
>TRBV27|.|TRBJ2-5|once
CASSFGYRETQYF
TGTGCCAGCAGTTTCGGTTATAGAGAGACCCAGTACTTC
>TRBV18|.|TRBJ2-1|.
CASSTQGYNEQFF
TGTGCCAGCTCAACTCAGGGATACAATGAGCAGTTCTTC
>TRBV10-3|.|TRBJ1-1|.
CAISDPGQVDTEAFF
TGTGCCATCAGTGACCCCGGACAAGTCGACACTGAAGCTTTCTTT
>TRBV5-6|.|TRBJ2-7|.
CASSLEHYEQYF
TGTGCCAGCAGCTTGGAACACTACGAGCAGTACTTC
>TRBV10-1|TRBD1|TRBJ2-7|once
CASSESQGARAEQYF
TGCGCCAGCAGTGAGTCACAGGGGGCGCGGGCCGAGCAGTACTTC
>TRBV9|.|TRBJ2-1|.
CATSTGGSSYNEQFF
TGTGCCACCTCGACGGGTGGAAGCTCCTACAATGAGCAGTTCTTC
>TRBV5-1|.|TRBJ2-7|.
CATRPTGSYEQYF
TGCGCCACCCGCCCGACAGGCTCCTACGAGCAGTACTTC
>TRBV28|.|TRBJ1-2|.
CASSFSDDYGYTF
TGTGCCAGCAGTTTTTCAGATGACTATGGCTACACCTTC
>TRBV6-5|TRBD1|TRBJ1-5|.
CASIPTGGNNQPQHF
TGTGCCAGCATCCCCACAGGGGGGAACAATCAGCCCCAGCATTTT
>TRBV30|.|TRBJ1-5|.
CAWSGQGNQPQHF
TGTGCCTGGAGTGGACAGGGCAATCAGCCCCAGCATTTT
>TRBV5-1|.|TRBJ2-7|.
CASSLEGSEGSF
TGCGCCAGCAGCTTGGAGGGGTCGGAGGGGTCCTTC
>TRBV29-1|.|TRBJ1-1|.
CSVVDTGSNTEAFF
TGCAGCGTTGTGGATACAGGGTCGAACACTGAAGCTTTCTTT
>TRBV2|TRBD2|TRBJ2-3|few
CASSGSSGGTDTQYF
TGTGCCAGCAGTGGGTCTAGCGGGGGGACAGATACGCAGTATTTT
>TRBV7-2|TRBD1|TRBJ1-2|once
CASSAILGQGSDGYTF
TGTGCCAGCAGCGCTATTTTGGGACAGGGGTCGGATGGCTACACCTTC
>TRBV2|TRBD2|TRBJ2-3|.
CASSALATSTDTQYF
TGTGCCAGCAGTGCACTAGCGACGAGCACAGATACGCAGTATTTT
>TRBV19|.|TRBJ1-3|.
CASSTPGSTIYF
TGTGCCAGTAGTACCCCCGGGAGCACCATATATTTT
>TRBV7-2|TRBD1|TRBJ2-1|.
CASSLAFRGNEQFF
TGTGCCAGCAGCTTAGCCTTCAGGGGGAATGAGCAGTTCTTC
>TRBV3-1/TRBV3-2|.|TRBJ1-2|few
CASMGASSYGYTF
TGTGCCAGCATGGGGGCTTCGAGCTATGGCTACACCTTC